Below, one TCR beta chain is given with its context. Cells designated naive CD8 were CD45RO-negative and were positively selected for CCR7, with terminally differentiated effector memory CD45RA+ cells excluded. Method: immunoSEQ multiplex PCR; TCRdb's copy keeps in-frame clones and lacks some. The table lists nearly 600,000 clones, roughly 95% of them singletons. The data derive from a study of shared clonotypes between healthy human individuals. The CDR3 runs to 14 residues. Trimming removed 4 bases from V and 6 bases from J; junction bases left unmatched: 7. Germline CDR1 is MDHEN and CDR2 is SYDVKM.

This chain uses TRBV28 with TRBJ2-3; TRBD2 aligns across 7 bases. The material sequenced was naive CD8+ T cells sorted from blood. This receptor was identified in a woman in her twenties or thirties in good health. The CDR3 nucleotides read TGTGCCAGCAGTTACCCGGGAGGATCGGATACGCAGTATTTT. Its translation: CASSYPGGSDTQYF.